This T cell receptor beta chain was retrieved from a study of T cells in Graves' hyperthyroidism and ophthalmopathy. Overall study: Blood from the periphery was taken at initial diagnosis, before any treatment. Findings and limits, study-wide: Most thyroid clonotypes with frequency above 0.001 were detected in blood.

Germline CDR1 reads SGHRS; CDR2 reads YFSETQ. The length of the CDR3 is 14 residues. J lost 6 bases, V lost 1 base, and 5 bases had no gene match. As to this clonotype: Its target is unknown.

From RNA transcripts, TCR beta CDR3 regions were amplified. HTBI primers drove first-round RT-PCR of the TCR CDR3. TCRdb fed the multiplex PCR reads into MiXCR, producing one record per CDR3 protein. The data show around 350,000 distinct CDR3 sequences, with about a sixth seen just once and 34% held by the top ten. The sequence came from a woman in her 30s with Graves' hyperthyroidism that later progressed to Graves' ophthalmopathy. This chain connects TRBV5-1 to TRBJ2-7, with 9 bases lining up with TRBD2. Sequencing input: blood. The DNA for the CDR3 is TGCGCCAGCAGCTTGCGCGGGGGGGCCGCCGAGCAGTACTTC. It codes for CASSLRGGAAEQYF.